This T cell receptor (beta chain) was obtained from a study of cytomegalovirus exposure and HLA in healthy donors. PCR employed 60 Vbeta and 13 Jbeta primers. The protocol was immunoSEQ multiplex PCR, while the TCRdb copy is restricted to in-frame clones and leaves out a portion. The table shows some 160,000 clones, with around 73% occurring only once. The CDR3 runs to 14 residues. J gave up 4 bases and V 2 bases, and 6 bases lay outside the gene matches. Germline CDR1 is GTSNPN and CDR2 is SVGIG (reference sequence). Study-wide findings and caveats: Both high specificity and high sensitivity reportedly marked the classifier's diagnosis of cytomegalovirus status.

Turning to this clone: The antigen remains undetermined.

The clonotype comes from a woman younger than 30 in good health and CMV-seropositive. V is TRBV30 and J is TRBJ1-2, with 8 positions matching TRBD1. The sample comprised PBMCs. The CDR3 DNA reads TGTGCCTGGAGTTTCGGACAGGGCGGCTATGGCTACACCTTC. Encoded protein: CAWSFGQGGYGYTF. The full variable domain, completed using reference TRBV30 and TRBJ1-2, is SQTIHQWPATLVQPVGSPLSLECTVEGTSNPNLYWYRQAAGRGLQLLFYSVGIGQISSEVPQNLSASRPQDRQFILSSKKLLLSDSGFYLCAWSFGQGGYGYTFGSGTRLTVV.